This T cell receptor (beta chain) comes out of a study of regulatory T cells in long-lasting Graves disease. General study results and limits: Persistent Graves' disease cases displayed lower TCR diversity than newly diagnosed ones.

This clonotype was seen only a few times. Its specificity is not known. Researchers made TCR beta libraries by using iRepertoire HTBI primers and running Arm-PCR on CDR3 regions. TCRdb independently ran MiXCR on the multiplex PCR reads; one entry per CDR3 protein. The data hold around 250,000 distinct CDR3 sequences, with about 20% observed a single time. Sample time point: newly diagnosed GD, antithyroid drugs for less than 3 months. With RNA extracted from PBMCs as input, the TCR library was made. In each case, Graves' disease was diagnosed per American Thyroid Association guidelines. V dropped 0 bases and J dropped 5 bases, with 11 bases sitting between them. Germline-derived CDR1 and CDR2 are MNHEY and SVGEGT. CDR3 length: 14 amino acids. The same sample was also used in a study of T cells in Graves' hyperthyroidism and ophthalmopathy. That source adds: The definition of stable Graves' hyperthyroidism was no ophthalmopathy progression within 18 months. Ophthalmopathy was identified by the model a median 6.5 months ahead of onset.

The sequences come from peripheral blood mononuclear cells (PBMCs), collected at new diagnosis, from a patient treated with antithyroid drugs. The source is a woman aged 30 to 39 with Graves disease. This chain joins TRBV6-2 or TRBV6-3 and TRBJ2-7; D tentatively reads TRBD1 or TRBD2 (5 bases each). The CDR3: CASSYSGEVNEQYF. The DNA of the CDR3 is TGTGCCAGCAGTTACTCGGGGGAAGTAAACGAGCAGTACTTC.